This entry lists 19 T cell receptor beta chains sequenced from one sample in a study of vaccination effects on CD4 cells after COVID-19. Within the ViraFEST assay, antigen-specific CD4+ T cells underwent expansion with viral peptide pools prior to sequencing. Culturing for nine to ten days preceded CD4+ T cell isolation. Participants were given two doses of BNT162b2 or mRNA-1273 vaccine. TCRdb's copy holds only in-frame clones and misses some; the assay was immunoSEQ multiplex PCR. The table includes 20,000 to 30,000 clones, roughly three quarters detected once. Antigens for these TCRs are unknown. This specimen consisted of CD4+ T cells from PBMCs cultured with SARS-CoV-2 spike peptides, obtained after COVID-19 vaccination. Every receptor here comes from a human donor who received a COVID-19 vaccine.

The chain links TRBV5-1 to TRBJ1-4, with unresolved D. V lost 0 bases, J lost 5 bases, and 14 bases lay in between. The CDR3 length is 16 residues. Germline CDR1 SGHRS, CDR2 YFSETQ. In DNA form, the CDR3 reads TGCGCCAGCAGCTTGGCCATCAGGCCTAGGAATGAAAAACTGTTTTTT. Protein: CASSLAIRPRNEKLFF.

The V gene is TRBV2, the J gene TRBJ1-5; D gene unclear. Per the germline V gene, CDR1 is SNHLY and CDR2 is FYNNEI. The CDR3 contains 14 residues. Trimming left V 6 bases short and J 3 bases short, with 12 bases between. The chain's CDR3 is CASRHDGPNQPQHF. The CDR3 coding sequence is TGTGCCAGCAGACATGACGGCCCCAATCAGCCCCAGCATTTT.

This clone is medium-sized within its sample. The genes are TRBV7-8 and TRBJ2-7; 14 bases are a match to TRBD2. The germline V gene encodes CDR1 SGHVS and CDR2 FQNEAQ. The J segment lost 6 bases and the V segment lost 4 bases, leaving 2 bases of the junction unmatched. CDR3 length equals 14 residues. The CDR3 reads CASSWGLAGVEQYF. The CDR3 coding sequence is TGTGCCAGCAGCTGGGGACTAGCGGGAGTCGAGCAGTACTTC. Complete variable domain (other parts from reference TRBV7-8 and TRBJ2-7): GAGVSQSPRYKVAKRGQDVALRCDPISGHVSLFWYQQALGQGPEFLTYFQNEAQLDKSGLPSDRFFAERPEGSVSTLKIQRTQQEDSAVYLCASSWGLAGVEQYFGPGTRLTVT.

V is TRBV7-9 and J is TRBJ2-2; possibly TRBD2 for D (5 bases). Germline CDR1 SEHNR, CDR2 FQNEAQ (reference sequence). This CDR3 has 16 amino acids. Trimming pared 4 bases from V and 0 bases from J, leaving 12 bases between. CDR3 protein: CASSYLSGTNTGELFF. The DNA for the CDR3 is TGTGCCAGCAGCTATTTAAGCGGCACGAACACCGGGGAGCTGTTTTTT.

The CDR3 region has the DNA TGCAGCGTGGGGGCCGGCTTAATAACAGATACGCAGTATTTT. It yields the protein CSVGAGLITDTQYF. The gene calls are TRBV29-1 and TRBJ2-3; the D gene is possibly TRBD1 (6 bases). V lost 6 bases and J 3 bases, leaving 16 bases between the germline ends. This CDR3 region has 14 residues. Germline CDR1 and CDR2: SQVTM and ANQGSEA.

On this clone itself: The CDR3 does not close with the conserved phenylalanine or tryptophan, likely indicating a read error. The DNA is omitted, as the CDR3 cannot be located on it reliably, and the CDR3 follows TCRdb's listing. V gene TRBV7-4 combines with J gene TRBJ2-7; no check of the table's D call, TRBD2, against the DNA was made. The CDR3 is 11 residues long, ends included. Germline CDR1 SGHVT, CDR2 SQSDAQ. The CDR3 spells CASSLGLAGGL.

In DNA form, the CDR3 reads TGTGCCAGTAGTAACCGACAGGGAGGTAGGGTTAGCTATGGCTACACCTTC. Translated: CASSNRQGGRVSYGYTF. The chain links TRBV19 to TRBJ1-2; TRBD1 aligns across 7 bases. The CDR3 is 17 amino acids. V dropped 4 bases and J dropped 4; count of bases not matched to a gene: 15. Germline CDR1 reads LNHDA; CDR2 reads SQIVND (reference sequence).

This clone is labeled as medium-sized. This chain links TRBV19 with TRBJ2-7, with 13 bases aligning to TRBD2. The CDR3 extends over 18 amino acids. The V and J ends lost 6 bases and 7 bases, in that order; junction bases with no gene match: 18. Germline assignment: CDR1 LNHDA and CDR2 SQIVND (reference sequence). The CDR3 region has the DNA TGTGCCAGTAGCCGAAAGTCCCCGGGACTAGCGGGGACGTGGGAGCAGTACTTC. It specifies CASSRKSPGLAGTWEQYF.

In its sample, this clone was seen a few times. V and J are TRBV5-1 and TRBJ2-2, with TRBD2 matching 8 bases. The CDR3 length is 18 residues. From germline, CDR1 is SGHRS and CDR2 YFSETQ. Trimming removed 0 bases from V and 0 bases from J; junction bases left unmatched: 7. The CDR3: CASSLAPGGIANTGELFF. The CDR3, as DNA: TGCGCCAGCAGCTTGGCCCCGGGGGGGATTGCGAACACCGGGGAGCTGTTTTTT. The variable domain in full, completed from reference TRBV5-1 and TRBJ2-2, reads KAGVTQTPRYLIKTRGQQVTLSCSPISGHRSVSWYQQTPGQGLQFLFEYFSETQRNKGNFPGRFSGRQFSNSRSEMNVSTLELGDSALYLCASSLAPGGIANTGELFFGEGSRLTVL.

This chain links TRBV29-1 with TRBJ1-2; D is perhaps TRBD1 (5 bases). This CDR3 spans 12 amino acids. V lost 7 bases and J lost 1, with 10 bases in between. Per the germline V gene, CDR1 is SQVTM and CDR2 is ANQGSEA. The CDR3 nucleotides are TGCAGCGGGGGGGAGCGTAACTATGGCTACACCTTC. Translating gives CSGGERNYGYTF.

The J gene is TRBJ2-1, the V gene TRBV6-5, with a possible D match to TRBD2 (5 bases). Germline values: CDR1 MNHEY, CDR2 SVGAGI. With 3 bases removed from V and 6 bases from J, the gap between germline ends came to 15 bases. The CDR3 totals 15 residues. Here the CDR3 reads CASSYRTPESNEQFF. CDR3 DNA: TGTGCCAGCAGTTATAGGACTCCGGAATCCAATGAGCAGTTCTTC.

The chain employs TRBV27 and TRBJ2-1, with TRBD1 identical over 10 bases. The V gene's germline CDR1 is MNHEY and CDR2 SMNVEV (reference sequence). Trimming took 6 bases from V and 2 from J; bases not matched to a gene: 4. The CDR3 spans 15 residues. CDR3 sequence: CASSPGQGAYNEQFF. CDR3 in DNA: TGTGCCAGCAGCCCAGGACAGGGGGCCTACAATGAGCAGTTCTTC.

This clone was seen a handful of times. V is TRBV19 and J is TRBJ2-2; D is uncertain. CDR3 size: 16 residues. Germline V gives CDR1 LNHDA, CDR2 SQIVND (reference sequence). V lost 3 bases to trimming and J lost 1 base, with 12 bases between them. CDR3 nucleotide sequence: TGTGCCAGTAGTATCCCAGCGTGGGAGAACACCGGGGAGCTGTTTTTT. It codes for CASSIPAWENTGELFF. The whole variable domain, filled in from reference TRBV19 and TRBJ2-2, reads DGGITQSPKYLFRKEGQNVTLSCEQNLNHDAMYWYRQDPGQGLRLIYYSQIVNDFQKGDIAEGYSVSREKKESFPLTVTSAQKNPTAFYLCASSIPAWENTGELFFGEGSRLTVL.

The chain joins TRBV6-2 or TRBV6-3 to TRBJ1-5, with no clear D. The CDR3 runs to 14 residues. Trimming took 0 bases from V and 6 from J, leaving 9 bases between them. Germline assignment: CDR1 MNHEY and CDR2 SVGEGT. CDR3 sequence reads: CASSYSGEGQPQHF. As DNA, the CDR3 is TGTGCCAGCAGTTACTCAGGAGAGGGTCAGCCCCAGCATTTT.

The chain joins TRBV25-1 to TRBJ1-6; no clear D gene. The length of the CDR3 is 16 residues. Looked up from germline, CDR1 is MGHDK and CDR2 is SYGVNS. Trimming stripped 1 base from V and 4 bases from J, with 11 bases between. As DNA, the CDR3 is TGTGCCAGCAGTGAATCTGGGATTATGTATAATTCACCCCTCCACTTT. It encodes CASSESGIMYNSPLHF.

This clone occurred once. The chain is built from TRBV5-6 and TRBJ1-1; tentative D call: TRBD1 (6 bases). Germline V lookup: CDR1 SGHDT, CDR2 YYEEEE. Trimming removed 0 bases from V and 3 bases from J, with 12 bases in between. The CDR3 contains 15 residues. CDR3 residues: CASSLGWGRDTEAFF. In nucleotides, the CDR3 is TGTGCCAGCAGCTTGGGCTGGGGGCGAGACACTGAAGCTTTCTTT.

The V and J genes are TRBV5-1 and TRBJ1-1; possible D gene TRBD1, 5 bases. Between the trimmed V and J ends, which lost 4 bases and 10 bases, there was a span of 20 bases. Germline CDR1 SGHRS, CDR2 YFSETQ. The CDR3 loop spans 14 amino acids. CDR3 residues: CASSVETAPSPAFF. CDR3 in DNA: TGCGCCAGCAGCGTAGAGACAGCGCCCTCCCCAGCTTTCTTT.

As DNA, the CDR3 is TGTGCCAGCAGACTAGCGGGGGCAACGAACACCGGGGAGCTGTTTTTT. Its translation is CASRLAGATNTGELFF. The chain uses TRBV3-1 (or the pseudogene TRBV3-2) and TRBJ2-2; 11 positions agree with TRBD2. This CDR3 spans 16 amino acids. Germline V CDR1 and CDR2: LGHDT, YNNKEL (reference sequence). J gave up 0 bases and V 6 bases, and 3 bases lay outside the gene matches.

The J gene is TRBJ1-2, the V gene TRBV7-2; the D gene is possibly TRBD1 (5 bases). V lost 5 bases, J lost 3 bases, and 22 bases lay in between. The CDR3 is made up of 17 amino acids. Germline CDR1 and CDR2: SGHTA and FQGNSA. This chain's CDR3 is CASSPFVGVLLYYGYTF. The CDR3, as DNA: TGTGCCAGCAGCCCCTTCGTGGGGGTCTTACTCTACTATGGCTACACCTTC.